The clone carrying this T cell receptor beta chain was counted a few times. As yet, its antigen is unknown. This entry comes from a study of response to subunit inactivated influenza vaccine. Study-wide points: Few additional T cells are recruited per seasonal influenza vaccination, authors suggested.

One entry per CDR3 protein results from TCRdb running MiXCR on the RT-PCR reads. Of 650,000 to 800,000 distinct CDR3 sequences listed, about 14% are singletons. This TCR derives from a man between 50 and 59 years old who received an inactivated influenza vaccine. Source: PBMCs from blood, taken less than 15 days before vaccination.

The CDR3 loop reads CASSPRTSGRAKRNEQFF. For the CDR3, the DNA is TGTGCCAGCAGCCCCAGGACTAGCGGGAGGGCTAAGAGGAATGAGCAGTTCTTC. The rearrangement links TRBV3-1 to TRBJ2-1, with TRBD2 matching 15 bases. J lost 7 bases, V lost 4 bases, and 11 bases had no gene match. The CDR3 is 18 residues long. CDR1 is LGHDT and CDR2 is YNNKEL in the germline V gene (reference sequence).